This TCR beta chain was recovered during a study of T-cell memory formation after mild COVID-19. Study at large: For the most part, TCR clusters were specific to one donor. Overall study findings and caveats: Later expanders leaned CD4+, whereas day 15 to 85 contracting clones were balanced CD4/CD8.

TCRdb independently ran MiXCR on the 5' RACE reads; one entry per CDR3 protein. The sample consists of 200,000 to 250,000 distinct CDR3 sequences, over 8.5% of them appearing once. Germline CDR1 SGHRS, CDR2 YFSETQ. The V end lost 2 bases, the J end lost 5 bases, and 13 bases lay between the germline ends. CDR3 length equals 14 residues. This clonotype was seen many times. Its antigen is still unknown. Sequenced material: PBMCs or a T cell subset sorted from them (not recorded which). The clonotype originates from a man aged 18 to 29 who had mild COVID-19 (a few samples of this study predate the infection). Cell type and time point are not known. The chain recombines TRBV5-1 with TRBJ1-2, with a possible D match to TRBD1 (5 bases). The chain's CDR3 is CASSLLDSVYGYTF. The CDR3 region has the DNA TGCGCCAGCAGCTTACTAGACAGTGTATATGGCTACACCTTC.